These 31 T cell receptor beta chains came from one sample sequenced in a study of blood T cell repertoires in COVID-19. Repertoires were generated with immunoSEQ multiplex PCR, while TCRdb's copy carries only in-frame clones and drops some. The sample consists of about 87,000 clones, about 80% of them appearing once. The material sequenced was peripheral blood. These receptors were obtained from a woman between 50 and 59 years old with acute or convalescent COVID-19.

J is TRBJ2-1 and V is TRBV5-1; TRBD2 matches 7 bases. The V gene's germline CDR1 is SGHRS and CDR2 YFSETQ. V trimming: 7 bases; J trimming: 3 bases; junction bases outside the gene matches: 4. The length of the CDR3 is 13 residues. The CDR3: CASHRDYYNEQFF. In DNA form, the CDR3 reads TGCGCCAGCCACCGGGACTACTACAATGAGCAGTTCTTC.

The chain uses TRBV15 and TRBJ2-2, with 11 bases fitting TRBD2. V trimming: 6 bases; J trimming: 6 bases; junction bases outside the gene matches: 6. CDR1 is LNHNV, CDR2 YYDKDF, per germline (reference sequence). The CDR3 spans 15 residues. In DNA, the CDR3 is TGTGCCACCAGTTTACTAGCGGGGGCGCCCGGGGAGCTGTTTTTT. This gives the protein CATSLLAGAPGELFF.

This chain joins TRBV19 and TRBJ1-2, with unresolved D. V was trimmed by 0 bases and J by 0 bases, leaving 11 bases between them. From germline, CDR1 is LNHDA and CDR2 SQIVND (reference sequence). The CDR3 spans 16 residues. The CDR3 spells CASSIDGRSSNYGYTF. The CDR3 nucleotides are TGTGCCAGTAGTATAGACGGGAGGAGCTCTAACTATGGCTACACCTTC.

The V and J genes are TRBV5-4 and TRBJ1-2; 11 positions agree with TRBD1. The CDR3 is made up of 16 amino acids. With 4 bases clipped from V and 0 bases from J, the junction kept 5 bases outside the gene matches. In germline, CDR1 is SGHNT, CDR2 YYREEE (reference sequence). This CDR3 is CASSPGQGATNYGYTF. In nucleotides, the CDR3 is TGTGCCAGCAGCCCCGGACAGGGGGCGACTAACTATGGCTACACCTTC.

The chain employs TRBV2 and TRBJ1-5, with a possible D match to TRBD1 (6 bases). CDR3 length: 15 amino acids. CDR1 SNHLY and CDR2 FYNNEI come from the germline V gene. Trimming cost V 5 bases and J 7 bases, with 18 bases left between them. In DNA, the CDR3 is TGTGCCAGCAGTTTGGACAGTATTCTGGGACAGCCCCAGCATTTT. It is translated as CASSLDSILGQPQHF.

The chain is built from TRBV28 and TRBJ1-6; weak D call: TRBD1 (5 bases). CDR1 is MDHEN, CDR2 SYDVKM, per germline. The V end lost 4 bases, the J end lost 9 bases, and 19 bases lay between the germline ends. CDR3 size: 16 residues. DNA for the CDR3: TGTGCCAGCAGTTCCCCCACAGCCGGTGGGGCTTCACCCCTCCACTTT. It translates to CASSSPTAGGASPLHF.

The V and J genes are TRBV7-2 and TRBJ1-5; unclear D gene. The CDR3 length is 13 residues. V lost 3 bases, J lost 4 bases, and 7 bases lay in between. The V gene's germline CDR1 is SGHTA and CDR2 FQGNSA. CDR3 coding DNA: TGTGCCAGCAGCTTCGACATTAATCAGCCCCAGCATTTT. Translating gives CASSFDINQPQHF.

V usage is TRBV28 and J usage is TRBJ1-5; D is undetermined. Germline lookup yields CDR1 MDHEN and CDR2 SYDVKM. Trimming stripped 2 bases from V and 3 bases from J, with 5 bases between. The CDR3 totals 13 residues. CDR3 in amino acids: CASSLVYNQPQHF. CDR3 DNA sequence: TGTGCCAGCAGTTTAGTGTACAATCAGCCCCAGCATTTT.

J is TRBJ1-5 and V is TRBV21-1; TRBD1 was called by the table and not checked on the DNA. TRBV21-1 is a pseudogene segment. The length of the CDR3 is 17 residues. CDR3 sequence (DNA): TGTGCCAGCAGCAAATTCCTCTGCGGACAGGGGATTCAGCCCCAGCATTTT. It encodes CASSKFLCGQGIQPQHF.

The V gene is TRBV3-1 (or the pseudogene TRBV3-2), the J gene TRBJ2-2, with TRBD1 matching over 7 bases. The CDR3 sequence is 16 residues long. The V and J ends lost 1 base and 6 bases, in that order; junction bases with no gene match: 8. Germline V gene lookup returns CDR1 LGHDT and CDR2 YNNKEL (reference sequence). The CDR3 sequence: CASSQGPRGPAGELFF. DNA for the CDR3: TGTGCCAGCAGCCAAGGTCCGAGGGGGCCAGCCGGGGAGCTGTTTTTT.

V is TRBV6-1 and J is TRBJ1-5; possible D gene TRBD1, 5 bases. Trimming removed 2 bases at V and 4 bases at J, with 12 bases between. Per the germline V gene, CDR1 is MNHNS and CDR2 is SASEGT. The CDR3 length is 15 residues. The CDR3 spells CASSERGLKNQPQHF. In DNA, the CDR3 is TGTGCCAGCAGTGAAAGGGGTCTAAAGAATCAGCCCCAGCATTTT.

The rearrangement uses TRBV29-1 and TRBJ2-7; 7 bases are shared with TRBD2. The germline V gene has CDR1 SQVTM and CDR2 ANQGSEA. The V and J ends lost 5 bases and 2 bases, in that order; junction bases with no gene match: 0. The CDR3 spans 11 residues. In DNA form, the CDR3 reads TGCAGCGTTAGCGGGGCCTACGAGCAGTACTTC. This translates into CSVSGAYEQYF.

The chain joins TRBV20-1 to TRBJ2-3, with 7 bases fitting TRBD2. V was pared by 3 bases and J by 0 bases, with 6 bases of the junction left unmatched. The CDR3 totals 15 residues. Germline CDR1 is DFQATT and CDR2 is SNEGSKA (reference sequence). The CDR3, as DNA: TGCAGTGCTAGTGATCGACTAGCCAGCACAGATACGCAGTATTTT. As protein: CSASDRLASTDTQYF.

CDR3 bases: TGTGCCAGCAGTGTGACTGGTACTGAAGCTTTCTTT. Translation: CASSVTGTEAFF. The chain carries TRBV12-3 or TRBV12-4 and TRBJ1-1; no clear D. The CDR3 contains 12 residues. With 5 bases removed from V and 5 bases from J, the gap between germline ends came to 9 bases.

This clone has more than one count but fewer than ten. The chain links TRBV28 to TRBJ1-3; D uncertain. Trimming removed 2 bases at V and 2 bases at J, with 10 bases between. The V gene's germline CDR1 is MDHEN and CDR2 SYDVKM. This CDR3 contains 15 residues. The CDR3 here is CASSLRPAAGNTIYF. As DNA, the CDR3 is TGTGCCAGCAGTTTAAGGCCGGCGGCTGGAAACACCATATATTTT.

The chain is built from TRBV23-1 and TRBJ2-3; 7 bases match TRBD1. TRBV23-1 is an ORF, with its function uncertain. This CDR3 is built from 17 residues. V was clipped by 0 bases and J by 1 base; unmatched bases: 7. The CDR3 is CASSQSRQGVCTDTQYF. CDR3 in DNA: TGCGCCAGCAGTCAATCGAGGCAGGGGGTGTGCACAGATACGCAGTATTTT.

The V call is TRBV7-2, the J call TRBJ1-2; possible D gene TRBD1, 6 bases. This CDR3 is 14 amino acids long. V lost 5 bases and J lost 8, with 18 bases in between. Germline V CDR1 and CDR2: SGHTA, FQGNSA. In DNA form, the CDR3 reads TGTGCCAGCAGCGCAACGGCAGGGGCGGAGGGCTACACCTTC. Residues: CASSATAGAEGYTF.

This clone turned up a few times. The chain has TRBV18 and TRBJ1-3; D is undetermined. The germline V gene has CDR1 KGHSH and CDR2 LQKENI. The CDR3 runs 15 residues. V lost 1 base and J 0 bases, leaving 7 bases between the germline ends. The CDR3 reads CASSPRTDSGNTIYF. The DNA of the CDR3 is TGTGCCAGCTCACCACGGACTGACTCTGGAAACACCATATATTTT.

The rearrangement links TRBV7-9 to TRBJ2-1; 8 bases agree with TRBD2. Trimming removed 1 base from V and 8 bases from J; junction bases left unmatched: 7. The germline V gene has CDR1 SEHNR and CDR2 FQNEAQ (reference sequence). The CDR3 runs to 15 residues. Here the CDR3 reads CASSLGGGPVDEQFF. Written as DNA, the CDR3 is TGTGCCAGCAGCTTAGGCGGGGGGCCGGTCGATGAGCAGTTCTTC.

In the case of this clone: Sequence at one end of the junction differs from germline and may be a read error. Here the CDR3 DNA reads TGTGCCAGCAGTGAAGGGCGCGACAGGATCTTT. This sequence encodes CASSEGRDRIF. The chain combines TRBV25-1 with TRBJ1-1, with TRBD1 as a possible D gene (6 bases). CDR1 is MGHDK, CDR2 SYGVNS, per germline. The CDR3 contains 11 residues.

The count of this clone is one. The chain combines TRBV10-3 with TRBJ1-3; D is uncertain. The CDR3 loop spans 16 amino acids. Per germline, CDR1 ENHRY and CDR2 SYGVKD. V was pared by 2 bases and J by 1 base, with 12 bases between. The DNA of the CDR3 is TGTGCCATCAGTGAGGATCCCAGGCAATCTGGAAACACCATATATTTT. It is translated as CAISEDPRQSGNTIYF.

This clone was picked up one time. The rearrangement links TRBV28 to TRBJ1-5; possible D gene TRBD1, 6 bases. The germline gives CDR1 MDHEN, CDR2 SYDVKM. V was pared by 8 bases and J by 6 bases, with 8 bases between. This CDR3 is built from 11 residues. The CDR3 loop reads CASRQVQPQHF. The DNA of the CDR3 is TGTGCCAGCCGACAGGTTCAGCCCCAGCATTTT.

The table lists this clone with a count of one. The chain carries TRBV27 and TRBJ1-6; D might be TRBD1 (5 bases). This CDR3 region has 15 residues. With 2 bases removed from V and 7 bases from J, the gap between germline ends came to 12 bases. CDR1 and CDR2 (germline): MNHEY, SMNVEV (reference sequence). As DNA, the CDR3 is TGTGCCAGCAGTTTAGAAGGACACGAAAATTCACCCCTCCACTTT. This gives the protein CASSLEGHENSPLHF.

This chain uses TRBV28 with TRBJ1-2, with 7 bases identical to TRBD1. CDR1 MDHEN and CDR2 SYDVKM come from the germline V gene. Losses at the gene ends were 6 bases for V and 4 bases for J; bases not matched to a gene: 8. This CDR3 is 14 amino acids long. CDR3 in DNA: TGTGCCAGCAGAGCCGAACAGGGGACCTATGGCTACACCTTC. Translating gives CASRAEQGTYGYTF.

The chain is built from TRBV2 and TRBJ2-7; a weak D match, TRBD2 (5 bases). Germline V gene lookup returns CDR1 SNHLY and CDR2 FYNNEI. This CDR3 has 13 amino acids. The ends were cut back, 3 bases at V and 2 bases at J, with 8 bases in the middle. CDR3 DNA sequence: TGTGCCAGCAGTGAGTCAGCGGCCTACGAGCAGTACTTC. It specifies CASSESAAYEQYF.

The chain carries TRBV15 and TRBJ2-1; the D gene is possibly TRBD2 (7 bases). With 0 bases removed from V and 2 bases from J, the gap between germline ends came to 17 bases. The V gene's germline CDR1 is LNHNV and CDR2 YYDKDF (reference sequence). This CDR3 has 18 amino acids. CDR3 residues: CATSRDLGGLQPYNEQFF. As DNA, the CDR3 is TGTGCCACCAGCAGAGATTTGGGGGGGCTCCAGCCCTACAATGAGCAGTTCTTC.

The chain has TRBV6-5 and TRBJ1-1; 9 positions match TRBD1. The CDR3 contains 12 residues. CDR1 is MNHEY and CDR2 is SVGAGI in the germline V gene. The J segment lost 10 bases and the V segment lost 6 bases, leaving 6 bases of the junction unmatched. The CDR3 loop is CASSGTGLGAFF. CDR3 coding DNA: TGTGCCAGCAGCGGGACAGGGTTAGGAGCTTTCTTT.

The rearrangement uses TRBV20-1 and TRBJ2-5, with a weak D call TRBD1 (5 bases). Germline CDR1 DFQATT, CDR2 SNEGSKA (reference sequence). The CDR3 loop spans 14 amino acids. Between the trimmed V and J ends, which lost 5 bases and 3 bases, there was a span of 16 bases. The CDR3 here is CSARGHLNEETQYF. The CDR3 coding sequence is TGCAGTGCTCGTGGACACCTGAACGAAGAGACCCAGTACTTC.

This chain links TRBV7-2 with TRBJ1-2; a possible D gene is TRBD1 (6 bases). The germline CDR1 and CDR2 sequences are SGHTA and FQGNSA. This CDR3 has 14 amino acids. The V gene lost 3 bases and the J gene lost 7 bases, with 15 bases spanning the gap. The CDR3 here is CASSFSQGLVGYTF. In DNA form, the CDR3 reads TGTGCCAGCAGCTTCTCACAGGGTCTTGTTGGCTACACCTTC.

The V gene is TRBV5-6, the J gene TRBJ1-2; D gene ambiguous. The germline V and J ends were trimmed by 3 bases and 3 bases, with 6 bases remaining between them. Germline V CDR1 and CDR2: SGHDT, YYEEEE. The CDR3 runs to 12 residues. DNA for the CDR3: TGTGCCAGCAGCTCGGTGGACTATGGCTACACCTTC. Residues: CASSSVDYGYTF.

The chain combines TRBV7-6 with TRBJ2-2; maybe TRBD2 (6 bases). Looked up from germline, CDR1 is SGHVS and CDR2 is FNYEAQ. This CDR3 is 17 amino acids long. The germline V and J ends were trimmed by 0 bases and 1 base, with 12 bases remaining between them. Written as DNA, the CDR3 is TGTGCCAGCAGCTTAGCCGTGGGAGGAGGGAACACCGGGGAGCTGTTTTTT. This codes for CASSLAVGGGNTGELFF.